This T cell receptor (beta chain) appears in the sequencing data of a study of T cells in Graves' hyperthyroidism and ophthalmopathy (dated by TCRdb to the late 2010s). Study-wide context: Peripheral blood was sampled at the time of initial diagnosis, prior to any treatment. After sampling, hyperthyroidism patients received methimazole starting at 30 mg daily, and ophthalmopathy patients received high-dose intravenous methylprednisolone. Prospective prediction of ophthalmopathy was tested in an independent validation cohort of 18 to 20 hyperthyroidism patients and 15 to 17 patients who later progressed to ophthalmopathy. In addition, the study compared T-cell repertoires in thyroid tissue and in blood from roughly 6 Graves' hyperthyroidism patients. To identify distinguishing TCR V-J signatures, a discovery cohort of about 100 patients was used, comprising some 43 with Graves' ophthalmopathy and around 60 with stable Graves' hyperthyroidism. According to the paper, TCR Vbeta CDR3 sequencing was carried out on about 140 peripheral blood samples, which came from about 45 ophthalmopathy, under 85 hyperthyroidism and approximately 17 progressor patients. For training and testing, the 95 to 100 patients in the discovery cohort were randomly divided in a 7:3 ratio.

The TCR beta CDR3 regions were amplified from the RNA transcripts. The TCR CDR3 was subjected to a first round of RT-PCR using the HTBI primer set and the Qiagen OneStep RT-PCR kit. The libraries were constructed in a second round of multiplex PCR and then size-selected and purified. The libraries were sequenced on an Illumina HiSeq2000 using paired-end 100 bp reads. Per the authors' processing: SOAPnuke was used to process the raw data, throwing out any read that contained adapters or uncalled bases, had a mean Phred below 15, or lacked an exact constant-primer or identifier match. High-quality paired reads were merged using COPE v1.2.5, and each unique nucleotide sequence was defined as a clonotype. MiTCR v1.1 was used to align clonotypes to the IMGT TRBV, TRBD and TRBJ reference segments. Only V-J combinations with frequency above 0.0001, covering 99% to 99.2% of repertoires, were analysed. The TCS score was defined as F50 (clonal expansion) divided by E x V (chaos), with BLOSUM62-based TCRdist calculated between CDR3 peptides within each V-J. Welch's t-statistics and random forest reduced 500 to 650 V-J features to 10 to 15, which were used in a naive Bayes classifier (R e1071). TCRdb trimmed the raw reads at Q25, called clones with MiXCR and kept productive beta chains. Rows matching on CDR3 protein sequence are summarized as one entry with the most common DNA and genes. The V and J calls here are based on TCRdb, not the publication. The sample table records approximately 370,000 distinct CDR3 sequences; 15% of these occur just once. The top ten constitute about 31% of the sample.

Graves' hyperthyroidism was defined as stable when no progression to ophthalmopathy occurred over 18 months of follow-up. The hyperthyroidism patients were between 18 and 65 years old and newly diagnosed, with a disease duration of less than 2 months. Patients with uncontrolled infections, other autoimmune diseases, pregnancy or lactation were excluded. Diagnoses relied on clinical symptoms, serum thyroxine and TRAb, thyroid ultrasound and orbital computed tomography. PBMCs were separated from roughly 10 ml of fresh peripheral blood using Ficoll-Paque density gradient centrifugation. Trizol reagent was used to extract total RNA, and RNA quality was then checked on an Agilent 2100 Bioanalyzer. This clonotype was counted many times. Its antigen specificity is not known. Per-base qualities were not stored, and no clone one base away is much larger. Cut back by 3 bases and 5 bases, the V and J ends lie 20 bases apart. The CDR3 runs 16 residues from the cysteine to the phenylalanine. The retained sequence is limited to the CDR3, 48 bases, with the frame set at the first base. Per the germline V gene, SGHRS is the CDR1 and YFSETQ is the CDR2.

The investigation overall reported the following: Most expanded thyroid clonotypes (frequency above 0.001) were also found in blood, which suggests that blood repertoires may mirror thyroid immune responses. In validation, progression to ophthalmopathy was predicted by the model with approximately 67% sensitivity and just over 72% specificity, a median of about 6.4 months before onset. No statistical method was used to set the sample size in advance, and investigators knew the group allocation. A 13 V-J signature model separated ophthalmopathy from stable hyperthyroidism, with approximately 86% sensitivity and roughly 81% specificity in cross-validation and 80%/75% in testing.

The chain is made from TRBV5-1 and TRBJ1-1; the D gene is possibly TRBD1, with 5 bases matching. This clonotype was sampled from a woman in her twenties or thirties with Graves' hyperthyroidism. Material: blood. The CDR3 loop reads CASSSQWDFRGTEAFF. The DNA sequence reads TGCGCCAGCAGCTCACAATGGGACTTTCGGGGGACTGAAGCTTTCTTT.